The 32 T cell receptor beta chains listed next were all sequenced from one sample in a study of T cell changes during pregnancy in multiple sclerosis. Using immunoSEQ multiplex PCR, the repertoire was profiled, and TCRdb retains in-frame clones only, with some absent. The table records more than 55,000 clones, approximately 92% of them present only once. The material was peripheral blood, obtained in the first trimester of pregnancy. The receptors stem from a female donor with multiple sclerosis, enrolled in a pregnancy study.

The genes are TRBV5-8 and TRBJ1-1; no definite D call. The germline V gene has CDR1 SGHTS and CDR2 YDEGEE. The CDR3 totals 15 residues. The ends were cut back, 4 bases at V and 1 base at J, with 14 bases in the middle. The DNA for the CDR3 is TGTGCCAGCAGCCCGGGGAGGGCTCCGAACACTGAAGCTTTCTTT. Translated: CASSPGRAPNTEAFF.

The chain is built from TRBV2 and TRBJ1-1, with 9 bases matching TRBD1. In germline, CDR1 is SNHLY, CDR2 FYNNEI. The CDR3 is made up of 14 amino acids. Trimming at V came to 4 bases and at J to 6 bases, leaving 6 bases not matched to a gene. CDR3 sequence reads: CASSGQGDVAEAFF. The CDR3 DNA sequence: TGTGCCAGCAGTGGACAGGGGGATGTCGCTGAAGCTTTCTTT. Full variable domain (missing parts from reference TRBV2 and TRBJ1-1): EPEVTQTPSHQVTQMGQEVILRCVPISNHLYFYWYRQILGQKVEFLVSFYNNEISEKSEIFDDQFSVERPDGSNFTLKIRSTKLEDSAMYFCASSGQGDVAEAFFGQGTRLTVV.

The chain has TRBV23-1 and TRBJ1-5, with D maybe TRBD1 (5 bases). TRBV23-1 is an ORF; its function is uncertain. The CDR3 totals 17 residues. Trimming pared 0 bases from V and 3 bases from J, leaving 15 bases between. The CDR3 DNA reads TGCGCCAGCAGTCAATCGGCGATAGGCAGGGTCAATCAGCCCCAGCATTTT. Its translation is CASSQSAIGRVNQPQHF.

The chain joins TRBV5-1 to TRBJ1-1, with 7 bases fitting TRBD1. J gave up 4 bases and V 1 base, and 1 base lay outside the gene matches. The germline gives CDR1 SGHRS, CDR2 YFSETQ. CDR3 length: 13 residues. The CDR3 DNA sequence: TGCGCCAGCAGCTTGAGACAGGGCACTGAAGCTTTCTTT. Its translation: CASSLRQGTEAFF.

V usage is TRBV7-2 and J usage is TRBJ2-2; 12 bases fit TRBD2. CDR3 length: 16 residues. J lost 6 bases, V lost 3 bases, and 5 bases had no gene match. The germline gives CDR1 SGHTA, CDR2 FQGNSA. The CDR3 DNA follows: TGTGCCAGCAGCTTCTCTAGCGGGGGGGCCGCCGGGGAGCTGTTTTTT. It yields the protein CASSFSSGGAAGELFF.

The chain joins TRBV7-3 to TRBJ2-2; D might be TRBD1 (6 bases). There are 16 residues in the CDR3. CDR1 and CDR2 from the germline V gene are SGHTA and FQGTGA. The ends were cut back, 5 bases at V and 2 bases at J, with 15 bases in the middle. The CDR3 nucleotides read TGTGCCAGCAGCCCAGCCACGGGACAAAACACCGGGGAGCTGTTTTTT. Its protein is CASSPATGQNTGELFF.

The chain has TRBV6-4 and TRBJ2-1, with 8 bases lining up with TRBD2. This CDR3 has 15 amino acids. Unmatched junction bases numbered 1, after V lost 0 bases and J lost 3 bases. The V gene's germline CDR1 is MRHNA and CDR2 SNTAGT. The CDR3 here is CASSDSSGDYNEQFF. CDR3 bases: TGTGCCAGCAGTGACTCTAGCGGGGACTACAATGAGCAGTTCTTC.

This rearrangement joins TRBV6-4 to TRBJ1-5; no firm D call. The CDR3 runs to 13 residues. The V end was cut by 6 bases, the J end by 3 bases, with 9 bases between. Germline V lookup: CDR1 MRHNA, CDR2 SNTAGT. The CDR3 DNA reads TGTGCCAGCAGCCCCGTCGTCAATCAGCCCCAGCATTTT. It yields the protein CASSPVVNQPQHF.

The rearrangement links TRBV2 to TRBJ1-4; D remains ambiguous. This CDR3 is built from 14 residues. Trimming took off 1 base at V and 3 bases at J, with 6 bases between the two ends. Germline lookup yields CDR1 SNHLY and CDR2 FYNNEI. CDR3 loop: CASSEGRANEKLFF. CDR3 sequence (DNA): TGTGCCAGCAGTGAAGGGAGGGCTAATGAAAAACTGTTTTTT.

This sequence joins TRBV27 and TRBJ1-2; 8 bases line up with TRBD1. V dropped 5 bases and J dropped 8; count of bases not matched to a gene: 10. Germline V CDR1 and CDR2: MNHEY, SMNVEV (reference sequence). CDR3 length: 14 residues. The CDR3 reads CASSTQTGAGGYTF. The CDR3 DNA is TGTGCCAGCAGTACACAGACAGGGGCCGGAGGCTACACCTTC.

The gene calls are TRBV10-1 and TRBJ1-1; a possible D gene is TRBD1 (6 bases). The V end lost 6 bases, the J end lost 5 bases, and 13 bases lay between the germline ends. From germline, CDR1 is WNHNN and CDR2 SYGVQD (reference sequence). CDR3 length: 13 residues. The CDR3 protein is CASSQGRGTEAFF. CDR3 sequence (DNA): TGCGCCAGCAGCCAGGGGAGAGGTACTGAAGCTTTCTTT.

The chain joins TRBV7-2 to TRBJ1-2; D possibly corresponds to TRBD1 (5 bases). Germline CDR1 reads SGHTA; CDR2 reads FQGNSA. The CDR3 spans 15 residues. V was cut by 1 base and J by 4 bases, with 13 bases left in between. The CDR3, as DNA: TGTGCCAGCAGCTTAGGGGCAGGGATCGTCTATGGCTACACCTTC. Translated: CASSLGAGIVYGYTF.

Only one count was recorded for this clone. The chain is built from TRBV14 and TRBJ1-2; D may be TRBD1 (5 bases). Germline-derived CDR1 and CDR2 are SGHDN and FVKESK. The CDR3 contains 14 residues. V shed 4 bases and J shed 4 bases, with 13 bases lying between them. CDR3: CASSPRQPLYGYTF. CDR3 DNA sequence: TGTGCCAGCAGCCCGCGACAGCCCCTCTATGGCTACACCTTC.

The V gene is TRBV7-8, the J gene TRBJ1-4, with 9 bases identical to TRBD1. Looked up from germline, CDR1 is SGHVS and CDR2 is FQNEAQ. The CDR3 length is 16 residues. The V gene end was trimmed by 2 bases and the J gene end by 4 bases; junction bases not matched to a gene: 5. CDR3 residues: CASSLINRGLNEKLFF. In DNA, the CDR3 is TGTGCCAGCAGCTTAATCAACAGGGGGCTTAATGAAAAACTGTTTTTT.

This chain joins TRBV6-5 and TRBJ2-7; D may be TRBD1 (6 bases). The CDR3 totals 14 residues. The germline V and J ends were trimmed by 5 bases and 0 bases, with 11 bases remaining between them. CDR1 is MNHEY, CDR2 SVGAGI, per germline. In DNA, the CDR3 is TGTGCCAGCAGTGTTAACAGGGACTCCTACGAGCAGTACTTC. It translates to CASSVNRDSYEQYF.

The rearrangement joins TRBV14 to TRBJ1-1, with D possibly matching TRBD1 (5 bases). From germline, CDR1 is SGHDN and CDR2 FVKESK. The CDR3 is made up of 17 amino acids. V was clipped by 4 bases and J by 7 bases, with 25 bases between them. CDR3 region: CASSLLAAGGAAIEAFF. The DNA of the CDR3 is TGTGCCAGCAGCCTCCTCGCCGCGGGAGGGGCGGCCATTGAAGCTTTCTTT.

This clone showed up just once. The chain joins TRBV4-2 to TRBJ2-4; 8 nucleotides match TRBD2. Germline-derived CDR1 and CDR2 are LGHNA and YNFKEQ. Germline trimming cut 0 bases from V and 1 base from J; bases unmatched to any gene: 5. The CDR3 has 17 amino acids. CDR3 in DNA: TGTGCCAGCAGCCAAGAAATCCGCGGGGGGGCCAAAAACATTCAGTACTTC. Translated, it gives CASSQEIRGGAKNIQYF.

The rearrangement joins TRBV7-9 to TRBJ2-7; 8 bases match TRBD1. Germline CDR1 reads SEHNR; CDR2 reads FQNEAQ (reference sequence). Trimming cost V 4 bases and J 5 bases; bases outside gene matches: 7. The CDR3 consists of 14 residues. The CDR3 is CASSSWTGSNEQYF. For the CDR3, the DNA is TGTGCCAGCAGCTCCTGGACAGGGAGCAACGAGCAGTACTTC.

The chain combines TRBV5-1 with TRBJ2-7; 9 bases match TRBD1. Trimming took 4 bases from V and 4 from J; bases not matched to a gene: 9. Germline V gene sequence: CDR1 SGHRS, CDR2 YFSETQ. This CDR3 contains 15 residues. DNA of the CDR3: TGCGCCAGCAGCCCCCAGGCGGGACAGGGTTACGAGCAGTACTTC. Translated: CASSPQAGQGYEQYF.

A word on this clone: The sample holds other DNA sequences that translate to the same CDR3. The genes are TRBV7-2 and TRBJ2-2; unclear D gene. The CDR3 is 12 amino acids. Trimming left V 5 bases short and J 7 bases short, with 8 bases between. Germline loops: CDR1 SGHTA, CDR2 FQGNSA. The CDR3 DNA reads as TGTGCCAGCAGCCCTCCGGTCGGGGAGCTGTTTTTT. The encoded protein is CASSPPVGELFF.

This clone was observed a single time. The J gene is TRBJ1-1, the V gene TRBV14, with 7 bases that match TRBD1. CDR3 length: 13 residues. J lost 4 bases, V lost 2 bases, and 1 base had no gene match. Germline CDR1 SGHDN, CDR2 FVKESK. The CDR3 bases are TGTGCCAGCAGCCAACCAGGGGGCACTGAAGCTTTCTTT. This encodes CASSQPGGTEAFF.

The chain carries TRBV9 and TRBJ2-3; weak D call: TRBD2 (6 bases). Trimming took 0 bases from V and 0 from J, leaving 11 bases between them. Germline-derived CDR1 and CDR2 are SGDLS and YYNGEE. The CDR3 spans 16 residues. In nucleotides, the CDR3 is TGTGCCAGCAGCGTAGGGGCGGGGTGGAGCACAGATACGCAGTATTTT. It translates to CASSVGAGWSTDTQYF.

CDR3 protein: CASSQEDSLINQPQHF. In DNA form, the CDR3 reads TGCGCCAGCAGCCAGGAAGACAGCCTTATCAATCAGCCCCAGCATTTT. This sequence joins TRBV4-1 and TRBJ1-5; a possible D gene is TRBD1 (5 bases). This CDR3 has 16 residues. Per the germline V gene, CDR1 is MGHRA and CDR2 is YSYEKL. Trimming left V 3 bases short and J 3 bases short, with 15 bases between.

The count of this clone is one. The junction does not match germline at one end; this may be a read error. The V call is TRBV7-8, the J call TRBJ2-1; TRBD2 agrees at 9 bases. CDR3 size: 14 residues. Germline V gives CDR1 SGHVS, CDR2 FQNEAQ. This CDR3 is CAVRGGLSNNEQFF. The DNA of the CDR3 is TGTGCCGTGCGGGGGGGCCTCTCCAACAATGAGCAGTTCTTC.

This chain uses TRBV19 with TRBJ1-1, with a weak D call TRBD1 (6 bases). The CDR3 extends over 13 amino acids. Trimming cost V 8 bases and J 1 base, with 11 bases left between them. Germline V gene data show CDR1 as LNHDA and CDR2 as SQIVND (reference sequence). The CDR3, as DNA: TGTGCCAGTTCGAGAGGGGGGAACACTGAAGCTTTCTTT. It specifies CASSRGGNTEAFF. Together with reference TRBV19 and TRBJ1-1, the CDR3 gives the full variable domain: DGGITQSPKYLFRKEGQNVTLSCEQNLNHDAMYWYRQDPGQGLRLIYYSQIVNDFQKGDIAEGYSVSREKKESFPLTVTSAQKNPTAFYLCASSRGGNTEAFFGQGTRLTVV.

J is TRBJ2-2 and V is TRBV19, with TRBD2 matching 12 bases. This CDR3 spans 16 amino acids. Trimming removed 4 bases from V and 9 bases from J; junction bases left unmatched: 9. Germline V CDR1 and CDR2: LNHDA, SQIVND (reference sequence). The CDR3 is CASSRERTSGVRELFF. The CDR3 nucleotides read TGTGCCAGTAGTAGAGAACGGACTAGCGGGGTTCGGGAGCTGTTTTTT.

The chain carries TRBV7-3 and TRBJ2-3; 11 nucleotides line up with TRBD2. CDR3 length equals 17 residues. V dropped 2 bases and J dropped 5; count of bases not matched to a gene: 9. Germline V gene sequence: CDR1 SGHTA, CDR2 FQGTGA. The CDR3 bases are TGTGCCAGCAGCTTACTTTCTAGCGGGGGGCGAATAGATACGCAGTATTTT. Translated, it gives CASSLLSSGGRIDTQYF.

This chain joins TRBV7-3 and TRBJ1-1; 7 bases map to TRBD1. V was clipped by 5 bases and J by 7 bases; unmatched bases: 13. Germline lookup yields CDR1 SGHTA and CDR2 FQGTGA. The CDR3 runs to 15 residues. This CDR3 is CASSPSGQFPIEAFF. Written as DNA, the CDR3 is TGTGCCAGCAGCCCCTCGGGACAGTTTCCAATTGAAGCTTTCTTT.

The chain recombines TRBV5-1 with TRBJ2-7, with D maybe TRBD1 (6 bases). The CDR3 is made up of 13 amino acids. V was trimmed by 5 bases and J by 3 bases, leaving 12 bases between them. Germline lookup yields CDR1 SGHRS and CDR2 YFSETQ. CDR3 loop: CASSGDRYYEQYF. CDR3 DNA sequence: TGCGCCAGCAGTGGTGACAGGTACTACGAGCAGTACTTC.

The rearrangement links TRBV29-1 to TRBJ2-7; a weak D match, TRBD1 (5 bases). Trimming removed 8 bases from V and 1 base from J, with 15 bases in between. The CDR3 covers 13 residues. Germline V gene lookup returns CDR1 SQVTM and CDR2 ANQGSEA. CDR3 sequence reads: CSCRQSSSYEQYF. As DNA, the CDR3 is TGCAGCTGCAGACAGTCCTCATCCTACGAGCAGTACTTC.

The chain has TRBV4-3 and TRBJ1-2; the D gene is possibly TRBD1 (5 bases). The CDR3 loop spans 14 amino acids. Germline CDR1 reads LGHNA; CDR2 reads YSLEER. V lost 3 bases and J 4 bases, leaving 12 bases between the germline ends. CDR3 nucleotide sequence: TGCGCCAGCAGCCAGGTGGGACTTCCCTATGGCTACACCTTC. Protein sequence: CASSQVGLPYGYTF.

The chain employs TRBV7-9 and TRBJ1-4; 8 positions agree with TRBD1. This CDR3 has 16 amino acids. In germline, CDR1 is SEHNR, CDR2 FQNEAQ (reference sequence). V shed 5 bases and J 6 bases; nucleotides not matched to a gene: 11. CDR3 amino acids: CASSHNRDRQYEKLFF. The CDR3 bases are TGTGCCAGCAGCCACAACCGGGACAGGCAATATGAAAAACTGTTTTTT. Variable domain in full (rest from reference TRBV7-9 and TRBJ1-4): DTGVSQNPRHKITKRGQNVTFRCDPISEHNRLYWYRQTLGQGPEFLTYFQNEAQLEKSRLLSDRFSAERPKGSFSTLEIQRTEQGDSAMYLCASSHNRDRQYEKLFFGSGTQLSVL.